This T cell receptor beta chain is from a study of regulatory T cells in long-lasting Graves disease. The CDR3 covers 16 residues. The V end lost 4 bases, the J end lost 12 bases, and 29 bases lay between the germline ends. Germline values: CDR1 SGHRS, CDR2 YFSETQ. Ten or more counts support this clonotype. The antigen is not known. Stated time point: newly diagnosed GD, antithyroid drugs for less than 3 months. PBMC-extracted RNA yielded the TCR library. Patients all came to the study from an endocrinology department in Xi'an, China. CDR3-region Arm-PCR and iRepertoire HTBI primers produced the TCR beta libraries. TCRdb independently ran MiXCR on the multiplex PCR reads; one entry per CDR3 protein. The sample comprises 300,000 to 450,000 distinct CDR3 sequences, about 14% of which are singletons, and about 24% rests with the top ten. Study conclusions and caveats: Persistent disease samples used TRBV28, TRBJ1-2 and TRBJ2-5 preferentially.

V is TRBV5-1 and J is TRBJ2-7; the D is unclear. This TCR was sampled from a female donor with Graves disease. This specimen was peripheral blood mononuclear cells (PBMCs), taken at new diagnosis, from a patient treated with antithyroid drugs. CDR3 nucleotide sequence: TGCGCCAGCAGCCCGAACGACCCACCAACAGAAGCCTGGCGGTACTTC. It specifies CASSPNDPPTEAWRYF.